Below, one T cell receptor beta chain is given with its context. Antigen: not known. This specimen comes from a study of CXCR3-negative and CXCR3-positive naive CD8 T cells. Broader study findings: After cryopreservation, CXCR3 expression dropped partially; most assays used fresh PBMCs. Naive subsets had comparable surface CD5; TCR strength was inferred from TRB CDR3 properties. Naive cells that were CXCR3-negative or CXCR3-positive used TRBV-TRBJ genes alike, while memory cells diverged.

With 300,000 cells each, the CD8+ T cell subsets were individually sorted in triplicate. The authors prepared UMI-labeled TRB cDNA libraries by 5' RACE. TCRdb reprocessed the 5' RACE reads and stores each CDR3 protein as one record, lacking DNA. Its table records about 48,000 distinct CDR3 sequences. CDR3 length: 16 residues. The germline V gene encodes CDR1 SEHNR and CDR2 FQNEAQ (reference sequence). This chain connects TRBV7-9 to TRBJ2-2; TCRdb gives TRBD1 as the D gene, but with no DNA this cannot be confirmed. The sequenced material came from memory CD8+ T cells from blood. The clonotype comes from a human donor in good health. Some clones in this sample may be carry-over from other donors' samples. The CDR3: CASSQTDRDATGELFF.